This T cell receptor beta chain was observed in a study of blood T cell repertoires in COVID-19. This table comes from immunoSEQ multiplex PCR, and its TCRdb copy is limited to in-frame clones, with some not included. The sample shows 210,000 or so clones, approximately 80% of them seen only once. This receptor was identified in a man in his forties or fifties who had recovered from COVID-19. The sample consisted of peripheral blood.

CDR3 bases: TGTGCCTCAATAGGCGGGGGGAGGACACCCCTCCACTTT. It encodes CASIGGGRTPLHF. This rearrangement joins TRBV30 to TRBJ1-6, with D possibly being TRBD1 (5 bases). The CDR3 spans 13 residues. From germline, CDR1 is GTSNPN and CDR2 SVGIG (reference sequence). Trimming removed 7 bases at V and 11 bases at J, with 18 bases between.